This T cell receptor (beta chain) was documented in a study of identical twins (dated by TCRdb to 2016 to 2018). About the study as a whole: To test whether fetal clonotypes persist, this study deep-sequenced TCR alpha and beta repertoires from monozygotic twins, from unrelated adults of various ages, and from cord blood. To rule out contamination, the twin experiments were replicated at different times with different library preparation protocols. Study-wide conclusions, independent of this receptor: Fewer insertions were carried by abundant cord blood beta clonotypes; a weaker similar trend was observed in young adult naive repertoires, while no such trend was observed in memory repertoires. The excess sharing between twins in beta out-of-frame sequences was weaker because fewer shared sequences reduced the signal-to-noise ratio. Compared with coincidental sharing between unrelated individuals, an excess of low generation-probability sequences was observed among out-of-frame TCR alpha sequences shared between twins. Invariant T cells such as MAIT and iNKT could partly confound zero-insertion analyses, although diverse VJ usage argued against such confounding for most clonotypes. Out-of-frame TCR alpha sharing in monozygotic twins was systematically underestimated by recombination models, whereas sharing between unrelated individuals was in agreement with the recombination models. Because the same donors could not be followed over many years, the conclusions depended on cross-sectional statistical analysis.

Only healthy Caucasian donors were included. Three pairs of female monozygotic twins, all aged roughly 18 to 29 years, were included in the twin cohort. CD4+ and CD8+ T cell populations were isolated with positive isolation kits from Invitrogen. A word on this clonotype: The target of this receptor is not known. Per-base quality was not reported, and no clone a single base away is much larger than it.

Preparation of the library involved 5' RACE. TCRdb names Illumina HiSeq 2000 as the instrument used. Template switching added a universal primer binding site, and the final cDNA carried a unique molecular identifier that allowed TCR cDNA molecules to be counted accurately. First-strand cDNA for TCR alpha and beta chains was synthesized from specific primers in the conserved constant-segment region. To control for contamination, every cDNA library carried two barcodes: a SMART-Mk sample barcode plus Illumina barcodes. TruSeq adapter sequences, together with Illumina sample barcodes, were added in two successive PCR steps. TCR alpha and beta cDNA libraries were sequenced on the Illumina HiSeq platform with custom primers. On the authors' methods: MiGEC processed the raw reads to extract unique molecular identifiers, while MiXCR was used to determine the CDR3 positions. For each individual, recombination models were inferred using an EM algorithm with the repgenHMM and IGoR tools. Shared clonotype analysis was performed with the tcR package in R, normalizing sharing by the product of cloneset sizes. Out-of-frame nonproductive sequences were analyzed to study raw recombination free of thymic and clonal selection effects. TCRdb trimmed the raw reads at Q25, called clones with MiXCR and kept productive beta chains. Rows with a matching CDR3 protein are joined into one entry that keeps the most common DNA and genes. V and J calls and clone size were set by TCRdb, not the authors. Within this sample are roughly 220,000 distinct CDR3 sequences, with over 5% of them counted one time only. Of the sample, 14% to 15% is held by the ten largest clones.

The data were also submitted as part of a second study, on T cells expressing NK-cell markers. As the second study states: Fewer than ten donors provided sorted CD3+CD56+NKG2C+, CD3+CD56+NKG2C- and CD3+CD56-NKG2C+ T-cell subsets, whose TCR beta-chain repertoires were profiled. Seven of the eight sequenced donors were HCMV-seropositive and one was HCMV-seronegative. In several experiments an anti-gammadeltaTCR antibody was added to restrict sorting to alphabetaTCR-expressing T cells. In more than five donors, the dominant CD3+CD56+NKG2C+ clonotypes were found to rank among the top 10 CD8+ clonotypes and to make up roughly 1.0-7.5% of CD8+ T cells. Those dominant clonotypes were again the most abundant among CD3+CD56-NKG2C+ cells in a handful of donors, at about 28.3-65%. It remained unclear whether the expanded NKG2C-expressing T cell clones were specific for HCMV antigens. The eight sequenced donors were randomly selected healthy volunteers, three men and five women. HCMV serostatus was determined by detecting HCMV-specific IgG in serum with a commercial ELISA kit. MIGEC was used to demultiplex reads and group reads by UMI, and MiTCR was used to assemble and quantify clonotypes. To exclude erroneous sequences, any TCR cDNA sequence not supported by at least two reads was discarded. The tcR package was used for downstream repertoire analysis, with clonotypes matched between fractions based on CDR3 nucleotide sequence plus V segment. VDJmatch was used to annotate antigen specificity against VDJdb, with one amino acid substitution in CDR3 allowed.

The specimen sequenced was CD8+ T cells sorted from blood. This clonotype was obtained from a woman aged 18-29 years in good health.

CDR3 loop: CASSLGDRVRDTQYF. Read as DNA, the sequence is TGTGCCAGCAGCTTGGGGGACAGGGTCCGGGATACGCAGTATTTT. The chain is made from TRBV5-5 and TRBJ2-3, and 9 junctional nucleotides match TRBD1. The CDR3 measures 15 amino acids from cysteine to phenylalanine. Here the CDR3 DNA is all that survives: 45 bases in frame from base 1. CDR1 and CDR2, looked up from the germline V gene (reference sequence), are SGHKS and YYEKEE. Trimming accounts for 0 bases at V and 6 bases at J, while the number of junction bases matched to no gene is 5. The CDR3, completed at both ends by the reference TRBV5-5 and TRBJ2-3 genes, gives the full variable domain DAGVTQSPTHLIKTRGQQVTLRCSPISGHKSVSWYQQVLGQGPQFIFQYYEKEERGRGNFPDRFSARQFPNYSSELNVNALLLGDSALYLCASSLGDRVRDTQYFGPGTRLTVL.